This T cell receptor beta chain was captured by sequencing in a study of blood T cell repertoires in COVID-19. Study overall: From the United States, Italy and Spain came samples of acute and convalescent COVID-19.

This clone appeared a single time. V was cut by 4 bases and J by 5 bases, with 14 bases left in between. CDR1 and CDR2 (germline): LGHDT, YNNKEL (reference sequence). The CDR3 consists of 15 residues. In the source study's methods: Amplification of reference gene primers provided the estimated nucleated cell counts. TCRdb's copy holds only in-frame clones and misses some; the assay was immunoSEQ multiplex PCR. Clonal size and the V and J genes are those of that table, whereas D and trimming came from the DNA. The sample lists 160,000 or so clones; 85% to 90% were seen once. The source is a woman in her 70s with COVID-19, enrolled during active disease. V usage is TRBV3-1 (or the pseudogene TRBV3-2) and J usage is TRBJ2-2; TRBD1 might be the D (7 bases). Sequencing input: peripheral blood. CDR3 bases: TGTGCCAGCAGCCTGTATGCAGGGGGGACCGGGGAGCTGTTTTTT. Translating gives CASSLYAGGTGELFF.